This T cell receptor (beta chain) was observed in a study of T cells in Graves' hyperthyroidism and ophthalmopathy. As for the study in general: Initial diagnosis, before any treatment, was when peripheral blood was collected.

This clonotype came up many times. The V and J ends lost 3 bases and 2 bases respectively, with 9 bases between them. Germline-derived CDR1 and CDR2 are SGHRS and YFSETQ. This CDR3 region has 13 residues. With a duration under 2 months, the hyperthyroidism was newly diagnosed in patients aged 18 to 65. Extraction of PBMCs used more than 8.5 ml of fresh peripheral blood. RNA transcripts provided the source from which TCR beta CDR3 regions were amplified. The TCR CDR3 was amplified in a first-round RT-PCR using the HTBI primer set. A single record per CDR3 protein comes from TCRdb applying MiXCR to the multiplex PCR reads. The table lists more than 100,000 distinct CDR3 sequences, roughly 44% of them singletons, with approximately 27% in the top ten.

The chain employs TRBV5-1 and TRBJ2-7; D possibly corresponds to TRBD1 (6 bases). Sample: blood. The sequence was obtained from a man aged 40-49 years with Graves' hyperthyroidism. The CDR3 is CASSSQGPYEQYF. CDR3 in DNA: TGCGCCAGCAGCTCACAGGGTCCCTACGAGCAGTACTTC.